A single sample is the source of the 22 T cell receptor beta chains below, sequenced in a study of cytomegalovirus exposure and HLA in healthy donors. PCR used 60 Vbeta primers and 13 Jbeta primers. Sequencing was performed with immunoSEQ multiplex PCR; in TCRdb, only in-frame clones are kept and a portion is missing. This table holds over 150,000 clones, around 80% found once. The sequenced material came from PBMCs. The source is a man aged 35 to 55 in good health and CMV-seronegative.

This clone was recorded a few times. This chain uses TRBV15 with TRBJ2-7; 8 nucleotides align to TRBD2. The junction had 6 bases not matched to a gene; V was cut back by 5 bases and J by 6 bases. Germline loops: CDR1 LNHNV, CDR2 YYDKDF (reference sequence). This CDR3 is 13 amino acids long. CDR3: CATSPAGAREQYF. CDR3 coding DNA: TGTGCCACCAGCCCAGCGGGAGCACGCGAGCAGTACTTC.

The chain employs TRBV7-8 and TRBJ2-5, with 11 bases fitting TRBD1. There are 15 residues in the CDR3. After removal of 6 bases from V and 5 bases from J, the junction contained 8 bases not matched to a gene. The germline gives CDR1 SGHVS, CDR2 FQNEAQ. The CDR3 DNA reads as TGTGCCAGCAGTCCGGGACAGGGGGAGTTGGAGACCCAGTACTTC. This sequence encodes CASSPGQGELETQYF.

This clone showed up just a few times. The chain carries TRBV14 and TRBJ2-1; D unresolved. The CDR3 loop spans 11 amino acids. Germline V CDR1 and CDR2: SGHDN, FVKESK. V was shortened by 6 bases and J by 7 bases, with 7 bases between the two germline ends. The CDR3 is CASSYVNEQFF. CDR3 in DNA: TGTGCCAGCAGTTATGTTAATGAGCAGTTCTTC.

The chain links TRBV7-9 to TRBJ2-3, with a tentative D call TRBD1 (6 bases). From germline, CDR1 is SEHNR and CDR2 FQNEAQ (reference sequence). V shed 4 bases and J shed 0 bases, with 14 bases lying between them. The CDR3 runs to 16 residues. The CDR3 is CASSSPDSPSTDTQYF. CDR3 DNA: TGTGCCAGCAGCTCCCCGGACAGCCCTAGCACAGATACGCAGTATTTT.

The genes are TRBV7-6 and TRBJ2-5, with 8 positions matching TRBD2. With 5 bases clipped from V and 5 bases from J, the junction kept 13 bases outside the gene matches. The germline CDR1 and CDR2 sequences are SGHVS and FNYEAQ. This CDR3 has 16 amino acids. CDR3 protein: CASSAATSASGETQYF. CDR3 in DNA: TGTGCCAGCAGCGCCGCGACTAGCGCAAGTGGTGAGACCCAGTACTTC. Full variable domain (outside the CDR3, taken from reference TRBV7-6 and TRBJ2-5): GAGVSQSPRYKVTKRGQDVALRCDPISGHVSLYWYRQALGQGPEFLTYFNYEAQQDKSGLPNDRFSAERPEGSISTLTIQRTEQRDSAMYRCASSAATSASGETQYFGPGTRLLVL.

The J gene is TRBJ2-7, the V gene TRBV5-5; 9 nucleotides match TRBD1. V lost 5 bases, J lost 4 bases, and 7 bases stayed unmatched. From germline, CDR1 is SGHKS and CDR2 YYEKEE (reference sequence). The CDR3 spans 14 residues. CDR3 nucleotides: TGTGCCAGCAGGGACACAGGGGGCGCTTACGAGCAGTACTTC. Its translation is CASRDTGGAYEQYF.

This sequence joins TRBV7-9 and TRBJ2-7; 7 bases align to TRBD2. This CDR3 is built from 13 residues. CDR1 SEHNR and CDR2 FQNEAQ come from the germline V gene (reference sequence). V trimming: 7 bases; J trimming: 2 bases; junction bases outside the gene matches: 5. CDR3 nucleotide sequence: TGTGCCAGCAACGGCGGGGGAACCTACGAGCAGTACTTC. Protein: CASNGGGTYEQYF.

The rearrangement joins TRBV28 to TRBJ2-4, with D tentatively TRBD1 (5 bases). Germline-derived CDR1 and CDR2 are MDHEN and SYDVKM. With 6 bases removed from V and 6 bases from J, the gap between germline ends came to 12 bases. This CDR3 is 13 amino acids long. This chain's CDR3 is CASSQTQGNIQYF. CDR3 DNA: TGTGCCAGCAGCCAGACTCAGGGAAACATTCAGTACTTC.

The sample holds a few counts of this clone. CDR3 nucleotide sequence: TGTGCCAGCAGCCCAGGGTTTAGGTACGAGCAGTACTTC. This codes for CASSPGFRYEQYF. The rearrangement uses TRBV11-2 and TRBJ2-7; D is perhaps TRBD1 (5 bases). The CDR3 runs to 13 residues. The germline V and J ends were trimmed by 5 bases and 4 bases, with 12 bases remaining between them. Germline CDR1 reads SGHAT; CDR2 reads FQNNGV.

The genes are TRBV28 and TRBJ1-2; D may be TRBD1 (6 bases). Germline CDR1 is MDHEN and CDR2 is SYDVKM. The CDR3 covers 14 residues. V was pared by 6 bases and J by 4 bases, with 15 bases between. The CDR3 here is CASSNREGGYGYTF. The CDR3 region has the DNA TGTGCCAGCAGCAACAGGGAGGGGGGCTATGGCTACACCTTC.

The CDR3 DNA sequence: TGTGCCAACCGCTCGGGAGGATCTGGGGCCAACGTCCTGACTTTC. Its translation is CANRSGGSGANVLTF. The chain links TRBV9 to TRBJ2-6; 7 bases match TRBD2. The germline CDR1 and CDR2 sequences are SGDLS and YYNGEE. CDR3 length: 15 residues. Losses at the gene ends were 9 bases for V and 1 base for J; bases not matched to a gene: 7.

This chain uses TRBV5-4 with TRBJ1-5; weak D call: TRBD1 (5 bases). Trimming stripped 5 bases from V and 6 bases from J, with 21 bases between. Germline values: CDR1 SGHNT, CDR2 YYREEE (reference sequence). The CDR3 consists of 16 residues. CDR3 loop: CASRVERAGWRQPQHF. DNA for the CDR3: TGTGCCAGCAGAGTAGAAAGGGCAGGGTGGCGTCAGCCCCAGCATTTT.

This clone came up once. The chain carries TRBV4-3 and TRBJ1-3; 7 bases align to TRBD1. CDR3 length: 17 residues. Trimming removed 0 bases from V and 4 bases from J; junction bases left unmatched: 9. CDR1 and CDR2 from the germline V gene are LGHNA and YSLEER. The CDR3 sequence is CASSQERLDRAGNTIYF. The CDR3 DNA reads TGCGCCAGCAGCCAAGAACGGTTAGACAGGGCGGGAAACACCATATATTTT.

V and J are TRBV5-1 and TRBJ1-5; D remains unclear. The CDR3 spans 13 residues. The germline V gene encodes CDR1 SGHRS and CDR2 YFSETQ. V was clipped by 2 bases and J by 5 bases, with 8 bases between them. Here the CDR3 reads CASSLHQDQPQHF. CDR3 DNA sequence: TGCGCCAGCAGCTTACATCAGGATCAGCCCCAGCATTTT. Variable domain in full (rest from reference TRBV5-1 and TRBJ1-5): KAGVTQTPRYLIKTRGQQVTLSCSPISGHRSVSWYQQTPGQGLQFLFEYFSETQRNKGNFPGRFSGRQFSNSRSEMNVSTLELGDSALYLCASSLHQDQPQHFGDGTRLSIL.

The J gene is TRBJ1-2, the V gene TRBV6-5; TRBD1 might be the D (6 bases). Trimming took 0 bases from V and 3 from J, leaving 14 bases between them. Germline-derived CDR1 and CDR2 are MNHEY and SVGAGI. The length of the CDR3 is 16 residues. CDR3 residues: CASSYSLQGLHYGYTF. In nucleotides, the CDR3 is TGTGCCAGCAGTTACTCGTTACAGGGCCTACACTATGGCTACACCTTC.

The chain carries TRBV6-5 and TRBJ2-7; 11 bases line up with TRBD2. This CDR3 comprises 14 residues. V shed 7 bases and J 2 bases; nucleotides not matched to a gene: 4. In germline, CDR1 is MNHEY, CDR2 SVGAGI. Here the CDR3 reads CASTVAGGPYEQYF. For the CDR3, the DNA is TGTGCCAGCACGGTAGCGGGAGGGCCCTACGAGCAGTACTTC.

This chain uses TRBV27 with TRBJ2-3; 16 nucleotides agree with TRBD2. Germline CDR1 is MNHEY and CDR2 is SMNVEV (reference sequence). V trimming: 5 bases; J trimming: 4 bases; junction bases outside the gene matches: 3. The CDR3 covers 16 residues. The CDR3: CASSKGLAGGPDTQYF. CDR3 nucleotides: TGTGCCAGCAGTAAGGGACTAGCGGGAGGGCCAGATACGCAGTATTTT.

The chain links TRBV5-1 to TRBJ2-3, with D unresolved. This CDR3 is built from 13 residues. CDR1 is SGHRS and CDR2 is YFSETQ in the germline V gene. The germline V and J ends were trimmed by 0 bases and 4 bases, with 6 bases remaining between them. In nucleotides, the CDR3 is TGCGCCAGCAGCTTGGTCCCGGCAGATACGCAGTATTTT. Translating it yields CASSLVPADTQYF. Full variable domain (rest looked up from reference TRBV5-1 and TRBJ2-3): KAGVTQTPRYLIKTRGQQVTLSCSPISGHRSVSWYQQTPGQGLQFLFEYFSETQRNKGNFPGRFSGRQFSNSRSEMNVSTLELGDSALYLCASSLVPADTQYFGPGTRLTVL.

V usage is TRBV5-4 and J usage is TRBJ2-3, with D uncertain. The V and J ends lost 3 bases and 5 bases respectively, with 16 bases between them. CDR3 length: 15 amino acids. The germline gives CDR1 SGHNT, CDR2 YYREEE (reference sequence). The CDR3 loop reads CASSSFMGLGDTQYF. The CDR3 region has the DNA TGTGCCAGCAGCTCCTTCATGGGCCTCGGAGATACGCAGTATTTT.

This clone has a single count. V and J are TRBV18 and TRBJ2-7, with a tentative D call TRBD2 (6 bases). Germline CDR1 KGHSH, CDR2 LQKENI. The CDR3 sequence is 13 residues long. V lost 4 bases and J lost 6, with 13 bases in between. The DNA for the CDR3 is TGTGCCAGCTCACTAGATGCCGGGGGCGAGCAGTACTTC. It encodes CASSLDAGGEQYF.

The rearrangement joins TRBV28 to TRBJ2-5; 9 bases are shared with TRBD2. The tail of the sequence fits TRBJ2-7 better, so the J call may be wrong. Germline V gene sequence: CDR1 MDHEN, CDR2 SYDVKM. The CDR3 totals 13 residues. The CDR3 DNA sequence: TGTGCCACCTATAGCGGGAGCTCCTACGAGCAGTACTTC. Its translation: CATYSGSSYEQYF.

The chain employs TRBV5-1 and TRBJ2-3; 11 bases are shared with TRBD2. The germline gives CDR1 SGHRS, CDR2 YFSETQ. V gave up 4 bases and J gave up 1 base; unmatched junction bases: 20. The CDR3 has 21 residues. The CDR3, as DNA: TGCGCCAGCAGCCCGTATTCCCAACTAGCGGGAGATAAAGGGGGCACAGATACGCAGTATTTT. This translates into CASSPYSQLAGDKGGTDTQYF.